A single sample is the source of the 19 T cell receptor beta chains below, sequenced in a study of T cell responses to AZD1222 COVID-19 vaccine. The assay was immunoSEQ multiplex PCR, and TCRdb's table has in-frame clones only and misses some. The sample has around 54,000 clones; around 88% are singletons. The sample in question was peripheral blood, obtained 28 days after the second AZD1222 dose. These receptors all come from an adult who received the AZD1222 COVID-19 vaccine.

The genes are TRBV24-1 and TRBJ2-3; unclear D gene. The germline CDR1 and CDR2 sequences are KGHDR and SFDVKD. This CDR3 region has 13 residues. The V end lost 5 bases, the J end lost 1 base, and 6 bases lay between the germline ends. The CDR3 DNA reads TGTGCCACCAGTGGTCTCGGCACAGATACGCAGTATTTT. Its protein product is CATSGLGTDTQYF.

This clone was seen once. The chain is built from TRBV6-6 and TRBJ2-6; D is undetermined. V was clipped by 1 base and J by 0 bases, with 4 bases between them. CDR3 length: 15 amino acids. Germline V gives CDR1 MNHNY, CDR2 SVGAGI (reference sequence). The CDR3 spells CASSYWVSGANVLTF. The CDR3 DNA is TGTGCCAGCAGTTACTGGGTCTCTGGGGCCAACGTCCTGACTTTC.

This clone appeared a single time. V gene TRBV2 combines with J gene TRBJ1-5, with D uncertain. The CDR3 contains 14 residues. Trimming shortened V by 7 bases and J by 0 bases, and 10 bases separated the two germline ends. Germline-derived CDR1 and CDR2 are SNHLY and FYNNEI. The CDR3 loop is CASTKQNSNQPQHF. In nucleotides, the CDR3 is TGTGCCAGCACCAAACAGAATAGCAATCAGCCCCAGCATTTT.

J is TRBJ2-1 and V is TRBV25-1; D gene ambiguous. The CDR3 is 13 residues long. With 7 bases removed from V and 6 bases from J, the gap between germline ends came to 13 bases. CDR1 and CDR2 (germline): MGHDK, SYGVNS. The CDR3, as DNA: TGTGCCAGCAACCCGACCGCAAGCAATGAGCAGTTCTTC. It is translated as CASNPTASNEQFF.

CDR3 protein: CASSQSGRGLRANEKLFF. For the CDR3, the DNA is TGTGCCAGCAGCCAAAGCGGGAGGGGTTTAAGGGCTAATGAAAAACTGTTTTTT. V and J are TRBV4-2 and TRBJ1-4; TRBD1 might be the D (5 bases). Trimming took off 2 bases at V and 3 bases at J, with 19 bases between the two ends. This CDR3 has 18 residues. CDR1 and CDR2 (germline): LGHNA, YNFKEQ.

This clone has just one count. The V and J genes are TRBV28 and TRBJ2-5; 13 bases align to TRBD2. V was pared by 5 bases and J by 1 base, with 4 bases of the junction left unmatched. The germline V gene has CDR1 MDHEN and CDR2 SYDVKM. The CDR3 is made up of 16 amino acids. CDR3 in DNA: TGTGCCAGCAGTATCGGACTAGCGGGGGCCCAAGAGACCCAGTACTTC. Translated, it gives CASSIGLAGAQETQYF.

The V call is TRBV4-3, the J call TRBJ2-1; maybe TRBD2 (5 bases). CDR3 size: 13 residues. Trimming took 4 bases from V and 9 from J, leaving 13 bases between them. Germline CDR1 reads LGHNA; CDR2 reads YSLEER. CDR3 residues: CASSRGEGGEQFF. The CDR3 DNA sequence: TGCGCCAGCAGCCGCGGAGAGGGCGGTGAGCAGTTCTTC.

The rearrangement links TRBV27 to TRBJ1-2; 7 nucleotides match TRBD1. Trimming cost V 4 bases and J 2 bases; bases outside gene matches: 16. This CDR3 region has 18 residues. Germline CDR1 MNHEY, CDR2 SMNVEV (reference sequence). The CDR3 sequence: CASSYLRRGLVLNYGYTF. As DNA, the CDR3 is TGTGCCAGCAGTTACCTCAGGAGGGGGCTTGTCCTAAACTATGGCTACACCTTC.

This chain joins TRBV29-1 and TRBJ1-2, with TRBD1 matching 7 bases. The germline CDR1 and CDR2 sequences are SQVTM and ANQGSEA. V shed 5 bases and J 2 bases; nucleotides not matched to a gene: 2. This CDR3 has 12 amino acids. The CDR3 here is CSVSGQNYGYTF. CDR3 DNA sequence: TGCAGCGTTTCGGGACAGAACTATGGCTACACCTTC.

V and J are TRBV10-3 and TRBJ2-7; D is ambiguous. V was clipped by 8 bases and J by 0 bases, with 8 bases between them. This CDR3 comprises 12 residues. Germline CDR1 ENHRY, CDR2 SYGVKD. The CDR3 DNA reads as TGTGCCATCTCCGGCACCTCCTACGAGCAGTACTTC. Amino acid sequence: CAISGTSYEQYF.

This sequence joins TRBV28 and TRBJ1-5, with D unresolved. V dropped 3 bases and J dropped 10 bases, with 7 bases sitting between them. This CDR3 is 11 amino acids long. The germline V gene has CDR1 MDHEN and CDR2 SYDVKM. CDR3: CASSFDQPQHF. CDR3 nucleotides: TGTGCCAGCAGTTTTGACCAACCCCAGCATTTT. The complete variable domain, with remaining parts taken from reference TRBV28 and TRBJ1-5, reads DVKVTQSSRYLVKRTGEKVFLECVQDMDHENMFWYRQDPGLGLRLIYFSYDVKMKEKGDIPEGYSVSREKKERFSLILESASTNQTSMYLCASSFDQPQHFGDGTRLSIL.

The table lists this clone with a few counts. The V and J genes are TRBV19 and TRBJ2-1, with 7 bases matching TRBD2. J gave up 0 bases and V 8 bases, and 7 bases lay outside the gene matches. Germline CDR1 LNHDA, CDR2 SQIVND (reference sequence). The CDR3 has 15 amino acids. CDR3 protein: CASGASGGSYNEQFF. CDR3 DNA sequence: TGTGCCAGTGGGGCTAGCGGAGGCTCCTACAATGAGCAGTTCTTC.

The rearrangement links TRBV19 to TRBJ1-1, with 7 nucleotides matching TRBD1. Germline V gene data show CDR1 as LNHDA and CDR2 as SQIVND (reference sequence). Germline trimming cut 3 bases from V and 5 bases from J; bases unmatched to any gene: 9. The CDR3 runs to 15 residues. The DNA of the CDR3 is TGTGCCAGTAGTATTAGGACAGGAGAACGGACTGAAGCTTTCTTT. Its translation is CASSIRTGERTEAFF.

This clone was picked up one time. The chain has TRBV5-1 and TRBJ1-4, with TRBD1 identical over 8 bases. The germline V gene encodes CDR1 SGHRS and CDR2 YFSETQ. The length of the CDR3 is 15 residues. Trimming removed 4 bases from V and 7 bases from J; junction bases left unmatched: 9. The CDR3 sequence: CASSLLGQGGEKLFF. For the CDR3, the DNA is TGCGCCAGCAGCCTTCTAGGACAGGGAGGTGAAAAACTGTTTTTT.

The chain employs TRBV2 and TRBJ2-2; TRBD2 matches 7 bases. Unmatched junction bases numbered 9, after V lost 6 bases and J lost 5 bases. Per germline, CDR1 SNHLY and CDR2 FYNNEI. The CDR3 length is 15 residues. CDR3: CASRVAGLLTGELFF. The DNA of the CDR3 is TGTGCCAGCAGAGTAGCGGGTCTGCTAACCGGGGAGCTGTTTTTT.

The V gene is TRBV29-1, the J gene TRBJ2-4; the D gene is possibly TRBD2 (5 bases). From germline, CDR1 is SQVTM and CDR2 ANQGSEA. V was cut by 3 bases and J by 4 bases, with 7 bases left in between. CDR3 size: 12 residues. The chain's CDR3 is CSVDGEKNIQYF. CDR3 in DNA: TGCAGCGTTGATGGGGAGAAAAACATTCAGTACTTC.

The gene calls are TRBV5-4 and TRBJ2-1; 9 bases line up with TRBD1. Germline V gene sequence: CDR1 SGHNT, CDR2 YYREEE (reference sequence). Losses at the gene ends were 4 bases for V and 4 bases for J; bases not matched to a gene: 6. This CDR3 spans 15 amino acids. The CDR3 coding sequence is TGTGCCAGCAGCGCGGGACAGGGAGCGTACAATGAGCAGTTCTTC. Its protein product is CASSAGQGAYNEQFF.

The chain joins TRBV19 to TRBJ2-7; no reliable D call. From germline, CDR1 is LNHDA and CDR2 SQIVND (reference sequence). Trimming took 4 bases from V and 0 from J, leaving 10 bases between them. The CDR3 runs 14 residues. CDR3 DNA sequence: TGTGCCAGTAGTACGCAACACAACTCCTACGAGCAGTACTTC. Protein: CASSTQHNSYEQYF.

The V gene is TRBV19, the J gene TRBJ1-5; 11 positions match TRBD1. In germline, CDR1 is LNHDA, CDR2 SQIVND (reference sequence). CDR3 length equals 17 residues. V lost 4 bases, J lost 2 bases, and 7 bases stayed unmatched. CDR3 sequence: CASSTRDRGTGNQPQHF. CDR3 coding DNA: TGTGCCAGTAGTACCCGGGACAGGGGGACGGGCAATCAGCCCCAGCATTTT.